The TCR beta chain described here comes from a study of identical twins. Study observations and caveats: Analyses based on zero insertions could be partly confounded by invariant MAIT and iNKT cells. Its conclusions, products of cross-sectional statistical analysis, did not come from following the same donors.

A universal primer site arose from template switching, and cDNA bore unique molecular identifiers. TCRdb reprocessed the 5' RACE reads via MiXCR and lists one record per CDR3 protein. The data hold more than 400,000 distinct CDR3 sequences, with 13% to 15% observed a single time. This clonotype was seen a handful of times. The antigen is unknown. Every sampled donor was Caucasian and healthy. V was cut by 3 bases and J by 5 bases, with 11 bases left in between. Looked up from germline, CDR1 is LGHDT and CDR2 is YNNKEL (reference sequence). The CDR3 loop spans 15 amino acids. The same data also contributed to another study, on yellow fever vaccine responses in identical twins.

The sample taken for sequencing was CD4+ T cells sorted from blood. The rearrangement links TRBV3-1 to TRBJ1-6, with D hard to call. The sequence came from a young woman in good health. CDR3 DNA sequence: TGTGCCAGCAGCCACGACGCCCGGAATAATTCACCCCTCCACTTT. The encoded protein is CASSHDARNNSPLHF. Drawing the rest from reference TRBV3-1 and TRBJ1-6, the complete variable domain is DTAVSQTPKYLVTQMGNDKSIKCEQNLGHDTMYWYKQDSKKFLKIMFSYNNKELIINETVPNRFSPKSPDKAHLNLHINSLELGDSAVYFCASSHDARNNSPLHFGNGTRLTVT.